What follows are 26 T cell receptor beta chains derived from one specimen sequenced in a study of blood T cell repertoires in COVID-19. The protocol was immunoSEQ multiplex PCR, while the TCRdb copy is restricted to in-frame clones and leaves out a portion. The sample includes about 170,000 clones, approximately 92% of them seen just once. The source material was peripheral blood. The receptors were gathered from a man aged 25 to 40 with COVID-19, enrolled during active disease.

The CDR3 nucleotides read TGTGCCAGCAGTTCTGTCGGTGGGAACACTGAAGCTTTCTTT. Its protein is CASSSVGGNTEAFF. The chain combines TRBV2 with TRBJ1-1, with D unresolved. V lost 5 bases, J lost 1 base, and 11 bases lay in between. The CDR3 covers 14 residues. Germline lookup yields CDR1 SNHLY and CDR2 FYNNEI.

The chain recombines TRBV5-4 with TRBJ2-3, with 11 bases fitting TRBD2. The CDR3 has 16 amino acids. V shed 0 bases and J 3 bases; nucleotides not matched to a gene: 3. Germline V gives CDR1 SGHNT, CDR2 YYREEE (reference sequence). The chain's CDR3 is CASSLDLAGGTDTQYF. The CDR3 nucleotides read TGTGCCAGCAGCTTGGACCTAGCGGGGGGTACAGATACGCAGTATTTT.

DNA of the CDR3: TGTGCCAGCAGTTCCCTTCGGGACAGGGGGACCGGGGAGCTGTTTTTT. Its protein product is CASSSLRDRGTGELFF. This chain connects TRBV7-6 to TRBJ2-2; 11 bases match TRBD1. With V trimmed by 6 bases and J by 5 bases, 8 bases remained unmatched. The CDR3 has 16 residues. The germline V gene has CDR1 SGHVS and CDR2 FNYEAQ. The full variable domain, completed using reference TRBV7-6 and TRBJ2-2, is GAGVSQSPRYKVTKRGQDVALRCDPISGHVSLYWYRQALGQGPEFLTYFNYEAQQDKSGLPNDRFSAERPEGSISTLTIQRTEQRDSAMYRCASSSLRDRGTGELFFGEGSRLTVL.

This chain uses TRBV19 with TRBJ1-1; 7 positions match TRBD1. The CDR3 is made up of 16 amino acids. The V segment lost 4 bases and the J segment 0 bases; nucleotides outside the gene matches: 8. Germline CDR1 and CDR2: LNHDA and SQIVND (reference sequence). The CDR3 DNA reads TGTGCCAGTAGTAATACCTTTACAGGGGTGAACACTGAAGCTTTCTTT. It encodes CASSNTFTGVNTEAFF. The full variable domain, rest sourced from reference TRBV19 and TRBJ1-1, is DGGITQSPKYLFRKEGQNVTLSCEQNLNHDAMYWYRQDPGQGLRLIYYSQIVNDFQKGDIAEGYSVSREKKESFPLTVTSAQKNPTAFYLCASSNTFTGVNTEAFFGQGTRLTVV.

The rearrangement uses TRBV2 and TRBJ2-7, with D hard to call. The V and J ends lost 3 bases and 2 bases respectively, with 8 bases between them. Germline CDR1 is SNHLY and CDR2 is FYNNEI. The CDR3 extends over 13 amino acids. The CDR3 is CASSDGVTYEQYF. The CDR3 DNA reads TGTGCCAGCAGTGACGGAGTTACCTACGAGCAGTACTTC.

The rearrangement uses TRBV2 and TRBJ1-1, with 11 bases matching TRBD1. Germline V gene data show CDR1 as SNHLY and CDR2 as FYNNEI. The CDR3 has 14 residues. Trimming at V came to 7 bases and at J to 10 bases, leaving 11 bases not matched to a gene. CDR3 amino acids: CASMFGQGAMGAFF. Written as DNA, the CDR3 is TGTGCCAGCATGTTTGGACAGGGGGCAATGGGAGCTTTCTTT.

The gene calls are TRBV30 and TRBJ1-3; D is possibly TRBD1 (5 bases). The length of the CDR3 is 15 residues. The germline V gene has CDR1 GTSNPN and CDR2 SVGIG (reference sequence). V lost 0 bases to trimming and J lost 4 bases, with 13 bases between them. This CDR3 is CAWSVGQGSGNTIYF. DNA of the CDR3: TGTGCCTGGAGTGTAGGTCAGGGTTCAGGAAACACCATATATTTT.

CDR3 coding DNA: TGTGCCAGCAGCCTAGGAGGCGGGAGGGCATACGAGCAGTACTTC. Encoded protein: CASSLGGGRAYEQYF. The rearrangement joins TRBV7-9 to TRBJ2-7; TRBD2 matches at 9 bases. J lost 4 bases, V lost 5 bases, and 9 bases had no gene match. CDR1 and CDR2 from the germline V gene are SEHNR and FQNEAQ (reference sequence). The CDR3 covers 15 residues.

This clone was seen once. This CDR3 reads CAIPQTGSYGYTF. The CDR3 DNA sequence: TGTGCCATCCCACAGACAGGGAGCTATGGCTACACCTTC. The rearrangement uses TRBV2 and TRBJ1-2, with 7 bases aligning to TRBD1. Trimming at V came to 10 bases and at J to 4 bases, leaving 9 bases not matched to a gene. The CDR3 spans 13 residues. Germline CDR1 reads SNHLY; CDR2 reads FYNNEI.

J is TRBJ2-7 and V is TRBV19; TRBD2 matches at 14 bases. After removal of 4 bases from V and 7 bases from J, the junction contained 6 bases not matched to a gene. CDR1 LNHDA and CDR2 SQIVND come from the germline V gene (reference sequence). This CDR3 is built from 15 residues. The CDR3 nucleotides are TGTGCCAGTAGTAAGACTAGCGGGGGGGCGGATGAGCAGTACTTC. The encoded protein is CASSKTSGGADEQYF.

This clone was seen a handful of times. The rearrangement uses TRBV5-4 and TRBJ2-5, with D maybe TRBD2 (5 bases). Germline CDR1 SGHNT, CDR2 YYREEE (reference sequence). The CDR3 covers 13 residues. Trimming removed 6 bases at V and 4 bases at J, with 13 bases between. Here the CDR3 reads CASTYKSGETQYF. The CDR3 DNA follows: TGTGCCAGCACCTACAAAAGCGGAGAGACCCAGTACTTC.

This clone was observed a few times. The chain employs TRBV19 and TRBJ1-5, with TRBD1 identical over 12 bases. Germline V gene sequence: CDR1 LNHDA, CDR2 SQIVND (reference sequence). There are 19 residues in the CDR3. The V and J ends lost 3 bases and 2 bases, in that order; junction bases with no gene match: 11. The CDR3 DNA sequence: TGTGCCAGTAGTATCCTCGGGACAGGGGGCAGGAAGGGCAATCAGCCCCAGCATTTT. Its protein is CASSILGTGGRKGNQPQHF.

This clone came up a few times. The V gene is TRBV5-4, the J gene TRBJ2-7; TRBD1 aligns across 8 bases. This CDR3 has 13 amino acids. The V gene's germline CDR1 is SGHNT and CDR2 YYREEE (reference sequence). Trimming at V came to 4 bases and at J to 3 bases, leaving 3 bases not matched to a gene. CDR3 residues: CASSGQGDYEQYF. The CDR3 DNA reads as TGTGCCAGCAGCGGACAGGGTGACTACGAGCAGTACTTC.

The V call is TRBV20-1, the J call TRBJ2-7; a weak D match, TRBD1 (5 bases). V dropped 6 bases and J dropped 5 bases, with 11 bases sitting between them. This CDR3 spans 11 amino acids. CDR1 and CDR2 (germline): DFQATT, SNEGSKA (reference sequence). The CDR3 DNA reads as TGCAGTGCACTCTCAGGGCACGAGCAGTACTTC. This sequence encodes CSALSGHEQYF.

The chain has TRBV6-6 and TRBJ2-2; no definite D call. Trimming shortened V by 5 bases and J by 6 bases, and 4 bases separated the two germline ends. The CDR3 is made up of 11 amino acids. Germline CDR1 is MNHNY and CDR2 is SVGAGI (reference sequence). CDR3 DNA: TGTGCCAGCAGTCCCTCCGGGGAGCTGTTTTTT. It codes for CASSPSGELFF.

V is TRBV29-1 and J is TRBJ2-7; TRBD1 matches 8 bases. The J segment lost 2 bases and the V segment lost 7 bases, leaving 4 bases of the junction unmatched. The CDR3 is made up of 12 amino acids. Germline CDR1 reads SQVTM; CDR2 reads ANQGSEA. This CDR3 reads CSGQGQAYEQYF. In DNA form, the CDR3 reads TGCAGCGGGCAGGGACAGGCCTACGAGCAGTACTTC.

The V and J genes are TRBV7-2 and TRBJ1-1; 8 bases agree with TRBD1. Germline V gene data show CDR1 as SGHTA and CDR2 as FQGNSA. This CDR3 has 16 residues. The trim removed 4 bases at V and 4 bases at J, leaving 11 bases unmatched. The CDR3 DNA reads as TGTGCCAGCAGCTCTGCTGGGACAGGACTGGGCACTGAAGCTTTCTTT. Its protein is CASSSAGTGLGTEAFF.

The chain carries TRBV6-5 and TRBJ1-1, with TRBD1 identical over 10 bases. V dropped 6 bases and J dropped 5; count of bases not matched to a gene: 6. CDR3 length: 14 amino acids. CDR1 is MNHEY, CDR2 SVGAGI, per germline. CDR3 nucleotides: TGTGCCAGCAGCCGACAGGGGGCAAGGACTGAAGCTTTCTTT. Its translation is CASSRQGARTEAFF.

The rearrangement uses TRBV13 and TRBJ2-7; a weak D match, TRBD2 (7 bases). Germline V CDR1 and CDR2: PRHDT, FYEKMQ (reference sequence). V lost 8 bases and J 3 bases, leaving 26 bases between the germline ends. The CDR3 spans 17 residues. The CDR3 loop reads CASLKRDKAFLFYEQYF. The CDR3 DNA reads TGTGCCAGCCTGAAGCGGGACAAGGCATTCCTCTTCTACGAGCAGTACTTC.

This clone came up a few times. The chain carries TRBV13 and TRBJ1-2; D gene uncertain. Germline V gene lookup returns CDR1 PRHDT and CDR2 FYEKMQ (reference sequence). V was trimmed by 2 bases and J by 0 bases, leaving 7 bases between them. The CDR3 has 14 amino acids. The CDR3 reads CASSLYQANYGYTF. DNA of the CDR3: TGTGCCAGCAGCTTATATCAGGCTAACTATGGCTACACCTTC.

The chain combines TRBV6-5 with TRBJ2-3; TRBD1 is a possible D gene (6 bases). Trimming left V 6 bases short and J 3 bases short, with 10 bases between. Germline-derived CDR1 and CDR2 are MNHEY and SVGAGI. This CDR3 spans 13 amino acids. For the CDR3, the DNA is TGTGCCAGCAGCTATACAGGGACAGATACGCAGTATTTT. Translated, it gives CASSYTGTDTQYF.

The chain combines TRBV5-1 with TRBJ2-3; TRBD1 matches 9 bases. The CDR3 totals 15 residues. CDR1 and CDR2 (germline): SGHRS, YFSETQ. The trim removed 1 base at V and 3 bases at J, leaving 3 bases unmatched. This CDR3 is CASSLWDRETDTQYF. DNA for the CDR3: TGCGCCAGCAGCTTGTGGGACAGGGAGACAGATACGCAGTATTTT.

The chain is built from TRBV5-1 and TRBJ1-5, with D possibly TRBD1 on 5 matching bases. The germline V gene encodes CDR1 SGHRS and CDR2 YFSETQ. Trimming removed 3 bases from V and 2 bases from J, with 9 bases in between. This CDR3 is 14 amino acids long. CDR3: CASSSQGGNQPQHF. CDR3 DNA sequence: TGCGCCAGCAGCTCCCAAGGGGGCAATCAGCCCCAGCATTTT.

This rearrangement joins TRBV9 to TRBJ2-5; 11 bases are shared with TRBD2. The length of the CDR3 is 16 residues. The ends lost 3 bases at V and 5 bases at J; junction bases unmatched: 9. Per the germline V gene, CDR1 is SGDLS and CDR2 is YYNGEE. CDR3 protein: CASSAHSGRAGETQYF. In nucleotides, the CDR3 is TGTGCCAGCAGCGCCCATAGCGGGAGGGCCGGGGAGACCCAGTACTTC.

The chain links TRBV4-3 to TRBJ2-3; a weak D match, TRBD2 (7 bases). Germline lookup yields CDR1 LGHNA and CDR2 YSLEER. The CDR3 has 14 amino acids. Trimming removed 4 bases from V and 5 bases from J, with 13 bases in between. CDR3 nucleotide sequence: TGCGCCAGCAGCCTAGGGGGGGGAGGAGATACGCAGTATTTT. Translating it yields CASSLGGGGDTQYF.

This clone appeared a single time. The chain combines TRBV5-8 with TRBJ1-2; D uncertain. The V end lost 4 bases, the J end lost 4 bases, and 17 bases lay between the germline ends. The CDR3 is 15 residues long. The germline gives CDR1 SGHTS, CDR2 YDEGEE. The CDR3 DNA follows: TGTGCCAGCAGCCCTAGCACAGACGTCGGCTATGGCTACACCTTC. Its protein is CASSPSTDVGYGYTF.